The rows below give T cell receptor beta chains drawn from one sample of a study of cytomegalovirus exposure and HLA in healthy donors. Assay used: immunoSEQ multiplex PCR; TCRdb lists only in-frame clones, some missing. The sample contains 300,000 or so clones, around 90% of which appear only once. Sequencing was performed on PBMCs. Receptors originate from a man aged 30-40 years in good health and CMV-seronegative. The CDR3 runs from the conserved cysteine through the conserved F or W. D genes are given only for firm matches. Clone size is given for some rows only: seen once, a few or many times, or a class if the clone is expanded.

j_gene | abundance | v_gene | d_gene | CDR3aa | CDR3nt
TRBJ1-1 | . | TRBV6-1 | . | CASSDGGSTEAFF | TGTGCCAGCAGTGATGGGGGGAGCACTGAAGCTTTCTTT
TRBJ1-5 | once | TRBV4-1 | . | CASSQERAGANSNQPQHF | TGCGCCAGCAGCCAAGAACGGGCGGGGGCAAATAGCAATCAGCCCCAGCATTTT
TRBJ2-7 | . | TRBV6-6 | . | CASSLYGGIEQYF | TGTGCCAGCAGCCTTTATGGGGGCATCGAGCAGTACTTC
TRBJ1-5 | . | TRBV19 | . | CASSRQAEYYSNQPQHF | TGTGCCAGTAGTCGTCAGGCAGAGTATTATAGCAATCAGCCCCAGCATTTT
TRBJ1-6 | . | TRBV5-1 | . | CASRGGGDNSPLHF | TGCGCCAGCAGAGGGGGAGGGGATAATTCACCCCTCCACTTT
TRBJ2-2 | . | TRBV6-5 | . | CASSNSQGTGTGELFF | TGTGCCAGCAGTAACTCGCAGGGCACTGGCACCGGGGAGCTGTTTTTT
TRBJ2-7 | few | TRBV7-6 | . | CASSSQSGYEQYF | TGTGCCAGCAGCTCCCAGAGCGGCTACGAGCAGTACTTC
TRBJ1-5 | few | TRBV6-1 | TRBD1 | CASNPTGGQPQHF | TGTGCCAGCAACCCGACAGGGGGTCAGCCCCAGCATTTT
TRBJ1-6 | . | TRBV4-1 | . | CASSQGWGPNSPLHF | TGCGCCAGCAGCCAAGGGTGGGGGCCTAATTCACCCCTCCACTTT
TRBJ1-1 | . | TRBV13 | . | CASSDQGTEAFF | TGTGCCAGCAGCGATCAGGGCACTGAAGCTTTCTTT
TRBJ1-6 | once | TRBV27 | . | CASSLSRAGNSPLHF | TGTGCCAGCAGTTTATCCAGGGCGGGGAATTCACCCCTCCACTTT
TRBJ1-1 | . | TRBV6-1 | . | CASSEFEGVTEAFF | TGTGCCAGCAGTGAATTCGAGGGGGTAACTGAAGCTTTCTTT
TRBJ2-7 | . | TRBV11-3 | . | CASSLDSDEQYF | TGTGCCAGCAGCTTAGATAGCGACGAGCAGTACTTC
TRBJ1-2 | . | TRBV5-1 | . | CASSLAGVGGYTF | TGCGCCAGCAGCTTGGCAGGGGTCGGTGGCTACACCTTC